The 21 T cell receptor beta chains below all came from one sample that was sequenced in a study of T-cell reconstitution after alpha-beta-depleted transplantation in children. The library targeted TCRbeta and was prepared with unique molecular identifiers. TCRdb itself ran the PCR reads through MiXCR, one entry per CDR3 protein. The sample lists some 350,000 distinct CDR3 sequences; roughly 17% were seen once. This sample comprised PBMCs, mostly from graft donor cells, obtained 360 days after TCRalphabeta/CD19-depleted stem cell transplant. These TCRs come from a male patient between 2 and 10 years old who had a stem cell transplant for acute lymphoblastic leukemia, so the T cells may come from the graft donor.

This clonotype was counted many times. The CDR3 region has the DNA TGTGCCACCAGGGACACTAAAAACATTCAGTACTTC. Protein: CATRDTKNIQYF. The rearrangement links TRBV7-9 to TRBJ2-4, with a tentative D call TRBD1 (6 bases). Germline CDR1 and CDR2: SEHNR and FQNEAQ (reference sequence). The CDR3 runs to 12 residues. The V and J ends lost 10 bases and 4 bases respectively, with 11 bases between them.

There are a few counts of this clonotype. V and J are TRBV10-3 and TRBJ2-5; possibly TRBD2 for D (6 bases). This CDR3 is 13 amino acids long. Trimming left V 8 bases short and J 4 bases short, with 14 bases between. Germline V gives CDR1 ENHRY, CDR2 SYGVKD. The CDR3 DNA reads TGTGCCATCGGAGGGGATCCCGGAGAGACCCAGTACTTC. Amino acids: CAIGGDPGETQYF.

In this sample, this clonotype turned up a few times. The rearrangement uses TRBV6-1 and TRBJ1-5; 7 bases are shared with TRBD1. This CDR3 has 17 residues. The V gene's germline CDR1 is MNHNS and CDR2 SASEGT. V shed 6 bases, J shed 0 bases, and the junction held 11 bases outside the gene matches. The CDR3 DNA sequence: TGTGCCAGCAGCTCCGCACAGGGGACATATAGCAATCAGCCCCAGCATTTT. Encoded protein: CASSSAQGTYSNQPQHF.

This clonotype showed up just a few times. The chain couples TRBV4-3 to TRBJ1-2, with D possibly matching TRBD1 (5 bases). Germline V lookup: CDR1 LGHNA, CDR2 YSLEER. The CDR3 runs 15 residues. V was trimmed by 2 bases and J by 4 bases, leaving 14 bases between them. CDR3 bases: TGCGCCAGCAGCCAATGGACAAGGGCAAGCTATGGCTACACCTTC. Translating it yields CASSQWTRASYGYTF.

The CDR3 here is CATSDGTGGLYNEQFF. In nucleotides, the CDR3 is TGTGCCACCAGTGATGGGACAGGGGGACTTTACAATGAGCAGTTCTTC. The chain has TRBV24-1 and TRBJ2-1, with 11 bases fitting TRBD1. This CDR3 has 16 residues. V was pared by 3 bases and J by 4 bases, with 4 bases of the junction left unmatched. Germline assignment: CDR1 KGHDR and CDR2 SFDVKD.

This clonotype was recorded at least ten times. V usage is TRBV20-1 and J usage is TRBJ2-1; 13 nucleotides agree with TRBD2. Germline-derived CDR1 and CDR2 are DFQATT and SNEGSKA (reference sequence). The length of the CDR3 is 16 residues. V shed 5 bases, J shed 9 bases, and the junction held 13 bases outside the gene matches. The CDR3 spells CSAPPGLAGKMSEQFF. The CDR3 nucleotides read TGCAGTGCTCCTCCGGGACTAGCGGGAAAAATGAGTGAGCAGTTCTTC.

This clonotype was seen more than once but under ten times. The chain has TRBV5-1 and TRBJ2-7; 7 bases agree with TRBD1. Trimming took 4 bases from V and 3 from J; bases not matched to a gene: 4. The germline CDR1 and CDR2 sequences are SGHRS and YFSETQ. CDR3 size: 13 residues. This CDR3 reads CASSIGQDYEQYF. The CDR3 nucleotides are TGCGCCAGCAGCATAGGACAGGACTACGAGCAGTACTTC.

This clonotype was counted many times. The CDR3 DNA sequence: TGTGCCAGCAGTTGGACAGGGGAACTCTATGGCTACACCTTC. Its protein product is CASSWTGELYGYTF. The gene calls are TRBV6-5 and TRBJ1-2, with 9 nucleotides matching TRBD1. Germline-derived CDR1 and CDR2 are MNHEY and SVGAGI. The trim removed 4 bases at V and 4 bases at J, leaving 4 bases unmatched. This CDR3 spans 14 amino acids.

The V gene is TRBV11-1, the J gene TRBJ1-3; 7 positions agree with TRBD1. Germline V lookup: CDR1 SGHAT, CDR2 FQDESV (reference sequence). This CDR3 comprises 18 residues. With V trimmed by 4 bases and J by 0 bases, 12 bases remained unmatched. The CDR3 bases are TGTGCCAGCAGCTGCAAGGAACCGGGACAGATCTCTGGAAACACCATATATTTT. This codes for CASSCKEPGQISGNTIYF.

The genes are TRBV4-1 and TRBJ1-1; D call uncertain. Per the germline V gene, CDR1 is MGHRA and CDR2 is YSYEKL. The CDR3 runs to 15 residues. V dropped 0 bases and J dropped 5 bases, with 13 bases sitting between them. The CDR3 here is CASSQEYLGWTEAFF. The CDR3, as DNA: TGCGCCAGCAGCCAAGAGTATCTGGGATGGACTGAAGCTTTCTTT.

This clonotype turned up a few times. The chain is built from TRBV4-1 and TRBJ2-1; TRBD2 agrees at 9 bases. Germline CDR1 MGHRA, CDR2 YSYEKL. The V segment lost 2 bases and the J segment 2 bases; nucleotides outside the gene matches: 19. The CDR3 consists of 21 residues. The CDR3 DNA sequence: TGCGCCAGCAGCCAAAGCGCGGGGGGGTATAGCGGGACGACTACCTACAATGAGCAGTTCTTC. Encoded protein: CASSQSAGGYSGTTTYNEQFF.

The gene calls are TRBV30 and TRBJ2-7; D is uncertain. CDR1 is GTSNPN, CDR2 SVGIG, per germline (reference sequence). The CDR3 is made up of 13 amino acids. Trimming took off 6 bases at V and 3 bases at J, with 15 bases between the two ends. CDR3 bases: TGTGCCTGCGACGGACGTCTAATCTACGAGCAGTACTTC. Translating gives CACDGRLIYEQYF.

This clonotype was counted at least ten times. The gene calls are TRBV12-3 or TRBV12-4 and TRBJ1-2, with D maybe TRBD1 (5 bases). The CDR3 is 16 amino acids. Trimming shortened V by 2 bases and J by 5 bases, and 18 bases separated the two germline ends. The CDR3 spells CASSLLNTDSLYGYTF. CDR3 sequence (DNA): TGTGCCAGCAGTTTACTCAACACTGACAGTCTATATGGCTACACCTTC.

The CDR3 region is CASTLIDSVETQYF. CDR3 bases: TGTGCCAGCACTCTAATAGACAGCGTGGAGACCCAGTACTTC. The chain combines TRBV6-1 with TRBJ2-5, with a weak D call TRBD1 (5 bases). CDR3 size: 14 residues. Looked up from germline, CDR1 is MNHNS and CDR2 is SASEGT. Trimming removed 7 bases at V and 5 bases at J, with 17 bases between.

The sample holds a few counts of this clonotype. The chain recombines TRBV10-1 with TRBJ2-7, with 9 bases matching TRBD2. CDR3 length: 13 residues. Trimming cost V 3 bases and J 6 bases; bases outside gene matches: 3. Germline-derived CDR1 and CDR2 are WNHNN and SYGVQD (reference sequence). The chain's CDR3 is CASSEGTSPEQYF. In nucleotides, the CDR3 is TGCGCCAGCAGTGAAGGGACTAGCCCCGAGCAGTACTTC.

The chain combines TRBV6-1 with TRBJ2-7, with D perhaps TRBD1 or TRBD2 (6 bases each). The CDR3 loop spans 15 amino acids. Germline lookup yields CDR1 MNHNS and CDR2 SASEGT. V gave up 11 bases and J gave up 7 bases, with 27 bases separating them. The CDR3: CAGEPHGAKGGEQYF. Here the CDR3 DNA reads TGTGCCGGGGAGCCCCACGGGGCAAAAGGGGGGGAGCAGTACTTC.

The chain uses TRBV4-3 and TRBJ2-7; 8 nucleotides match TRBD1. V gave up 0 bases and J gave up 0 bases; unmatched junction bases: 10. CDR3 length: 18 amino acids. Germline CDR1 is LGHNA and CDR2 is YSLEER. The CDR3 reads CASSQELQGAHLSYEQYF. The CDR3 DNA reads TGCGCCAGCAGCCAAGAACTCCAGGGGGCCCACCTCTCCTACGAGCAGTACTTC.

This clonotype was seen more than once but under ten times. This chain joins TRBV10-1 and TRBJ2-1, with 8 bases fitting TRBD2. Germline V lookup: CDR1 WNHNN, CDR2 SYGVQD (reference sequence). Unmatched junction bases numbered 3, after V lost 0 bases and J lost 2 bases. The length of the CDR3 is 16 residues. CDR3 sequence (DNA): TGCGCCAGCAGTGAGTCGAGTAGCGGGGCCTACAATGAGCAGTTCTTC. Protein sequence: CASSESSSGAYNEQFF.

Here the CDR3 DNA reads TGTGCCAGCAGCACGGACTATTCAGATACGCAGTATTTT. Its protein is CASSTDYSDTQYF. The V call is TRBV7-2, the J call TRBJ2-3; D is perhaps TRBD2 (6 bases). The V end lost 5 bases, the J end lost 4 bases, and 10 bases lay between the germline ends. The V gene's germline CDR1 is SGHTA and CDR2 FQGNSA. The CDR3 length is 13 residues.

The rearrangement links TRBV24-1 to TRBJ2-1, with D perhaps matching TRBD2 (6 bases). With 6 bases removed from V and 9 bases from J, the gap between germline ends came to 17 bases. The length of the CDR3 is 14 residues. The V gene's germline CDR1 is KGHDR and CDR2 SFDVKD. The CDR3 protein is CATSPGGPSSEQFF. DNA for the CDR3: TGTGCCACCAGTCCCGGGGGACCCAGTTCTGAGCAGTTCTTC.

The V and J genes are TRBV20-1 and TRBJ2-1; TRBD2 aligns across 8 bases. The CDR3 has 16 residues. With V trimmed by 0 bases and J by 2 bases, 6 bases remained unmatched. The germline V gene has CDR1 DFQATT and CDR2 SNEGSKA (reference sequence). The chain's CDR3 is CSARESGSGAYNEQFF. CDR3 DNA sequence: TGCAGTGCTAGAGAATCCGGTAGCGGGGCCTACAATGAGCAGTTCTTC.